A selection of T cell receptor beta chains follows, all from one sample in a study of CD8+CD57+ T cells in acquired aplastic anemia. MiXCR, applied by TCRdb to the reads, yields one record per CDR3 protein. The data show about 120,000 distinct CDR3 sequences, about 60% seen once. Material for sequencing was sorted CD4+, CD8+, or CD8+CD57+ T cells (not recorded which) from PBMCs. These receptors were obtained from a human donor with aplastic anemia. CDR3s include the opening cysteine and the closing phenylalanine or tryptophan. The order of the fields is clone size, V gene, D gene, J gene, CDR3 DNA, CDR3 protein. D genes are given only for firm matches. Size is omitted from some rows. Given values are once, few, many or a class for expanded clones.

clone_size: NA
v_call: TRBV7-9
d_call: NA
j_call: TRBJ2-3
cdr3_nt: TGTGCCAGCAGCTTAAGTTCGTCCCCAGATACGCAGTATTTT
cdr3_aa: CASSLSSSPDTQYF

clone_size: NA
v_call: TRBV7-6
d_call: NA
j_call: TRBJ2-1
cdr3_nt: TGTGCCAGCAGCTTATTAGGGGGTGGTCAGTTCTTC
cdr3_aa: CASSLLGGGQFF

clone_size: NA
v_call: TRBV10-3
d_call: NA
j_call: TRBJ2-5
cdr3_nt: TGTGCCATCAGTGAGCAGGACCAAGAGACCCAGTACTTC
cdr3_aa: CAISEQDQETQYF

clone_size: many
v_call: TRBV24-1
d_call: NA
j_call: TRBJ2-1
cdr3_nt: TGTGCCACCAGTGGTCCCGACGGGAGCTCCTACAATGAGCAGTTCTTC
cdr3_aa: CATSGPDGSSYNEQFF

clone_size: many
v_call: TRBV2
d_call: NA
j_call: TRBJ2-7
cdr3_nt: TGTGCCAGCAGTTATGGGGCTTCCTACGAGCAGTACTTC
cdr3_aa: CASSYGASYEQYF

clone_size: few
v_call: TRBV9
d_call: TRBD1
j_call: TRBJ1-6
cdr3_nt: TGTGCCAGCAGCGCGACAGGGAGTGTAAATTCACCCCTCCACTTT
cdr3_aa: CASSATGSVNSPLHF

clone_size: NA
v_call: TRBV7-9
d_call: TRBD2
j_call: TRBJ2-1
cdr3_nt: TGTGCCAGCAGCCCAAACCTAGCGGGTGACAATGAGCAGTTCTTC
cdr3_aa: CASSPNLAGDNEQFF

clone_size: NA
v_call: TRBV19
d_call: NA
j_call: TRBJ1-6
cdr3_nt: TGTGCCACCAGGGACCGAAATTCACCCCTCCACTTT
cdr3_aa: CATRDRNSPLHF

clone_size: NA
v_call: TRBV20-1
d_call: TRBD2
j_call: TRBJ2-4
cdr3_nt: TGCAGTGCGGGGACTAGCGGGGGGGGCGGCATTCAGTACTTC
cdr3_aa: CSAGTSGGGGIQYF

clone_size: NA
v_call: TRBV29-1
d_call: NA
j_call: TRBJ1-2
cdr3_nt: TGCAGCGTTGAAGGAGGGGGCTATGGCTACACCTTC
cdr3_aa: CSVEGGGYGYTF

clone_size: many
v_call: TRBV6-1
d_call: TRBD1
j_call: TRBJ2-1
cdr3_nt: TGTGCCAGCAGCCAGGGGGGGACAGGGTTGAGCAATGAGCAGTTCTTC
cdr3_aa: CASSQGGTGLSNEQFF

clone_size: NA
v_call: TRBV10-3
d_call: TRBD2
j_call: TRBJ2-7
cdr3_nt: TGTGCCATCAGCGAAAGGACTAGCGGGGGTCGCGAGCAGTACTTC
cdr3_aa: CAISERTSGGREQYF

clone_size: NA
v_call: TRBV12-3/TRBV12-4
d_call: NA
j_call: TRBJ2-1
cdr3_nt: TGTGCCAGCAGTGCCCTGGGAGAGCAGTTCTTC
cdr3_aa: CASSALGEQFF

clone_size: few
v_call: TRBV6-1
d_call: TRBD2
j_call: TRBJ2-1
cdr3_nt: TGTGCCAGCAGACTAGCGGGTAACTACAATGAGCAGTTCTTC
cdr3_aa: CASRLAGNYNEQFF

clone_size: many
v_call: TRBV6-2/TRBV6-3
d_call: NA
j_call: TRBJ2-7
cdr3_nt: TGTGCCAGCGGGGATTTTTCCTCCTACGAGCAGTACTTC
cdr3_aa: CASGDFSSYEQYF

clone_size: NA
v_call: TRBV5-4
d_call: NA
j_call: TRBJ1-1
cdr3_nt: TGTGCCAGCAGCCTCTCTTTCGGGAACACTGAAGCTTTCTTT
cdr3_aa: CASSLSFGNTEAFF

clone_size: many
v_call: TRBV29-1
d_call: TRBD1
j_call: TRBJ2-5
cdr3_nt: TGCAGCGGCACTCGGGGGACAGGGAAAGAGACCCAGTACTTC
cdr3_aa: CSGTRGTGKETQYF

clone_size: many
v_call: TRBV2
d_call: TRBD1
j_call: TRBJ2-2
cdr3_nt: TGTGCCAGCAGTGGCCCCGGGACAGGGAACACCGGGGAGCTGTTTTTT
cdr3_aa: CASSGPGTGNTGELFF

clone_size: many
v_call: TRBV5-4
d_call: NA
j_call: TRBJ2-7
cdr3_nt: TGTGCCAGCAGCAAACACACAGGGCTCTCTCCCTACGAGCAGTACTTC
cdr3_aa: CASSKHTGLSPYEQYF

clone_size: NA
v_call: TRBV10-3
d_call: NA
j_call: TRBJ1-1
cdr3_nt: TGTGCCAGCAGACCCGACGGACTGAACACTGAAGCTTTCTTT
cdr3_aa: CASRPDGLNTEAFF

clone_size: once
v_call: TRBV20-1
d_call: TRBD2
j_call: TRBJ2-1
cdr3_nt: TGCAGTGCTAGGGTCTTCGGCCTAGCGGGCGGGCTTTTCCAAGGGGAGCAGTTCTTC
cdr3_aa: CSARVFGLAGGLFQGEQFF

clone_size: once
v_call: TRBV4-2
d_call: TRBD1
j_call: TRBJ1-2
cdr3_nt: TGTGCCAGCAGCGAGGGGGCGAATGATGGCTACACCTTC
cdr3_aa: CASSEGANDGYTF

clone_size: few
v_call: TRBV7-8
d_call: NA
j_call: TRBJ1-5
cdr3_nt: TGTGCCAGCAGCGACAGCTCATATAGCAATCAGCCCCAGCATTTT
cdr3_aa: CASSDSSYSNQPQHF

clone_size: NA
v_call: TRBV2
d_call: NA
j_call: TRBJ2-2
cdr3_nt: TGTGCCAGCAGATACACGACCGGGGAGCTGTTTTTT
cdr3_aa: CASRYTTGELFF

clone_size: few
v_call: TRBV5-5
d_call: NA
j_call: TRBJ2-7
cdr3_nt: TGTGCCAGCAGCTTTACAGATTCCTGCGAGCAGTACTTC
cdr3_aa: CASSFTDSCEQYF

clone_size: NA
v_call: TRBV10-3
d_call: NA
j_call: TRBJ1-5
cdr3_nt: TGTGCCATCAGTGAGTCTTGGGGGTCAGGGAATCAGCCCCAGCATTTT
cdr3_aa: CAISESWGSGNQPQHF

clone_size: NA
v_call: TRBV5-5
d_call: NA
j_call: TRBJ1-5
cdr3_nt: TGTGCCAGCAGCTTAGGGAGCAGGGATCAGCCCCAGCATTTT
cdr3_aa: CASSLGSRDQPQHF

clone_size: NA
v_call: TRBV2
d_call: TRBD1
j_call: TRBJ1-2
cdr3_nt: TGTGCCAGAGGGGACAGCCTGGGTGGCTACACCTTC
cdr3_aa: CARGDSLGGYTF

clone_size: NA
v_call: TRBV20-1
d_call: TRBD1
j_call: TRBJ1-5
cdr3_nt: TGCAGTGCCTCGACAGGGCCAAATCAGCCCCAGCATTTT
cdr3_aa: CSASTGPNQPQHF

clone_size: many
v_call: TRBV6-4
d_call: NA
j_call: TRBJ2-2
cdr3_nt: TGTGCCAGCAGTGACAGGGACACCGGGGAGCTGTTTTTT
cdr3_aa: CASSDRDTGELFF

clone_size: NA
v_call: TRBV15
d_call: NA
j_call: TRBJ1-2
cdr3_nt: TGTGCCACCAGCATAGTCGCTAACTATGGCTACACCTTC
cdr3_aa: CATSIVANYGYTF

clone_size: NA
v_call: TRBV7-3
d_call: NA
j_call: TRBJ2-1
cdr3_nt: TGTGCCAGCACTACAGGACATACTGCGTTCTTC
cdr3_aa: CASTTGHTAFF

clone_size: many
v_call: TRBV3-1
d_call: NA
j_call: TRBJ1-1
cdr3_nt: TGTGCCAGCAGCCCCCTCGTAAGGGACACTGAAGCTTTCTTT
cdr3_aa: CASSPLVRDTEAFF

clone_size: NA
v_call: TRBV19
d_call: NA
j_call: TRBJ1-3
cdr3_nt: TGTGCCAGTACTCCGGAGGGTGGAAACACCATATATTTT
cdr3_aa: CASTPEGGNTIYF

clone_size: many
v_call: TRBV7-9
d_call: NA
j_call: TRBJ2-7
cdr3_nt: TGTGCCAGCAGCTTAAAGGGGGGTCCTTACGAGCAGTACTTC
cdr3_aa: CASSLKGGPYEQYF

clone_size: few
v_call: TRBV28
d_call: NA
j_call: TRBJ1-5
cdr3_nt: TGTGCCAGCAGCTATGATGGGAATCAGCCCCAGCATTTT
cdr3_aa: CASSYDGNQPQHF

clone_size: NA
v_call: TRBV2
d_call: NA
j_call: TRBJ1-2
cdr3_nt: TGTGCCAGCACCGAGGGACACAACTATGGCTACACCTTC
cdr3_aa: CASTEGHNYGYTF

clone_size: few
v_call: TRBV10-2
d_call: NA
j_call: TRBJ2-5
cdr3_nt: TGCGCCAGCACCATAGGGGGGGTCAAGACCCAGTACTTC
cdr3_aa: CASTIGGVKTQYF

clone_size: NA
v_call: TRBV12-3/TRBV12-4
d_call: TRBD1
j_call: TRBJ2-2
cdr3_nt: TGTGCCAGCAGTCGACAGGGGGCCGGGGAGCTGTTTTTT
cdr3_aa: CASSRQGAGELFF

clone_size: NA
v_call: TRBV20-1
d_call: TRBD1
j_call: TRBJ2-5
cdr3_nt: TGCAGTGCTACGACGGGACAGGGAAAAGAGACCCAGTACTTC
cdr3_aa: CSATTGQGKETQYF

clone_size: NA
v_call: TRBV29-1
d_call: NA
j_call: TRBJ2-7
cdr3_nt: TGTAGCGTTGAAGTTCCGAGCAACGAGCAGTACTTC
cdr3_aa: CSVEVPSNEQYF

clone_size: NA
v_call: TRBV2
d_call: NA
j_call: TRBJ2-7
cdr3_nt: TGTGCCAGCAGTGGGTCAGGGTCCGACGGGGAGCAGTACTTC
cdr3_aa: CASSGSGSDGEQYF